These 20 T cell receptor beta chains share one sample of origin, sequenced in a study of OX40 agonist ivuxolimab in advanced cancers. Produced via immunoSEQ multiplex PCR; TCRdb's table is partial and in-frame only. The sample includes around 60,000 clones, about 90% seen only once; the top ten take roughly 25%. The sequenced sample was CD4+ or CD8+ T cells sorted from blood, obtained in a trial of the OX40 agonist ivuxolimab. All receptors derive from an adult with an advanced solid tumor such as melanoma, head and neck, liver or kidney cancer.

The chain employs TRBV5-1 and TRBJ2-7, with 9 bases lining up with TRBD1. Germline CDR1 reads SGHRS; CDR2 reads YFSETQ. The CDR3 is made up of 16 amino acids. Losses at the gene ends were 0 bases for V and 2 bases for J; bases not matched to a gene: 6. The CDR3 DNA is TGCGCCAGCAGCTTGGGACAGGGGGTCCGAACCTACGAGCAGTACTTC. Amino acids: CASSLGQGVRTYEQYF.

The CDR3: CASFKSYGYTF. The CDR3 bases are TGTGCCAGCTTCAAGAGCTATGGCTACACCTTC. The chain has TRBV5-8 and TRBJ1-2; no clear D gene. V was trimmed by 7 bases and J by 4 bases, leaving 8 bases between them. CDR1 is SGHTS, CDR2 YDEGEE, per germline. The CDR3 has 11 amino acids. The entire variable domain, with the rest obtained from reference TRBV5-8 and TRBJ1-2, is as follows: EAGVTQSPTHLIKTRGQQATLRCSPISGHTSVYWYQQALGLGLQFLLWYDEGEERNRGNFPPRFSGRQFPNYSSELNVNALELEDSALYLCASFKSYGYTFGSGTRLTVV.

The gene calls are TRBV29-1 and TRBJ2-7; D is undetermined. Per the germline V gene, CDR1 is SQVTM and CDR2 is ANQGSEA. V was shortened by 4 bases and J by 4 bases, with 5 bases between the two germline ends. The CDR3 runs to 10 residues. The CDR3 here is CSVVAYEQYF. CDR3 nucleotide sequence: TGCAGCGTTGTCGCTTACGAGCAGTACTTC.

The gene calls are TRBV29-1 and TRBJ2-1, with TRBD2 matching over 8 bases. The germline gives CDR1 SQVTM, CDR2 ANQGSEA. The V segment lost 7 bases and the J segment 2 bases; nucleotides outside the gene matches: 10. The CDR3 has 15 residues. The CDR3 region is CSAPPAAGAYNEQFF. The CDR3 bases are TGCAGCGCCCCCCCTGCAGCGGGAGCCTACAATGAGCAGTTCTTC.

The chain recombines TRBV27 with TRBJ1-1, with 7 bases that match TRBD1. The CDR3 sequence is 14 residues long. Germline V gives CDR1 MNHEY, CDR2 SMNVEV (reference sequence). With 2 bases clipped from V and 4 bases from J, the junction kept 4 bases outside the gene matches. CDR3 protein: CASSLSRGTTEAFF. The CDR3 DNA is TGTGCCAGCAGTTTAAGCAGGGGGACCACTGAAGCTTTCTTT.

The chain combines TRBV6-6 with TRBJ2-7; 8 bases match TRBD1. Germline V CDR1 and CDR2: MNHNY, SVGAGI (reference sequence). Trimming cost V 7 bases and J 6 bases; bases outside gene matches: 11. The CDR3 contains 14 residues. CDR3 sequence (DNA): TGTGCCAGCACCGGACAGGGCATTACTGGCGAGCAGTACTTC. It specifies CASTGQGITGEQYF.

The CDR3 reads CASSPLDSNYGYTF. CDR3 bases: TGTGCCAGCAGCCCCTTGGACAGCAACTATGGCTACACCTTC. V gene TRBV7-9 combines with J gene TRBJ1-2; possible D gene TRBD1, 6 bases. Germline V lookup: CDR1 SEHNR, CDR2 FQNEAQ (reference sequence). The CDR3 totals 14 residues. With 5 bases removed from V and 2 bases from J, the gap between germline ends came to 12 bases.

The J gene is TRBJ1-4, the V gene TRBV15; D unresolved. V lost 0 bases to trimming and J lost 2 bases, with 7 bases between them. CDR1 and CDR2 from the germline V gene are LNHNV and YYDKDF (reference sequence). This CDR3 is 15 amino acids long. CDR3 protein: CATSRDRLTNEKLFF. CDR3 in DNA: TGTGCCACCAGCAGAGACAGGTTGACTAATGAAAAACTGTTTTTT. Complete variable domain (other parts from reference TRBV15 and TRBJ1-4): DAMVIQNPRYQVTQFGKPVTLSCSQTLNHNVMYWYQQKSSQAPKLLFHYYDKDFNNEADTPDNFQSRRPNTSFCFLDIRSPGLGDTAMYLCATSRDRLTNEKLFFGSGTQLSVL.

The chain is built from TRBV13 and TRBJ2-1; TRBD2 might be the D (5 bases). Between the trimmed V and J ends, which lost 6 bases and 11 bases, there was a span of 14 bases. CDR1 and CDR2 (germline): PRHDT, FYEKMQ (reference sequence). CDR3 length: 12 amino acids. Written as DNA, the CDR3 is TGTGCCAGCAGAATAGATCGGGGTAAGCAGTTCTTC. This codes for CASRIDRGKQFF.

The rearrangement uses TRBV11-2 and TRBJ2-3, with TRBD1 identical over 7 bases. The V gene's germline CDR1 is SGHAT and CDR2 FQNNGV. The CDR3 consists of 18 residues. The J segment lost 4 bases and the V segment lost 4 bases, leaving 17 bases of the junction unmatched. CDR3 sequence reads: CASSSDRVISPISDTQYF. The CDR3 coding sequence is TGTGCCAGCAGCTCCGACAGGGTAATATCCCCTATATCAGATACGCAGTATTTT.

This chain joins TRBV7-6 and TRBJ2-7; possible D gene TRBD1, 5 bases. CDR3 length: 14 amino acids. Per germline, CDR1 SGHVS and CDR2 FNYEAQ. V shed 1 base and J shed 2 bases, with 9 bases lying between them. The CDR3: CASSLGQNTYEQYF. In DNA, the CDR3 is TGTGCCAGCAGCTTAGGACAGAACACCTACGAGCAGTACTTC.

CDR3 sequence (DNA): TGTGCCAGCAGCTCGGGGGGAGGGGACGAGCAGTACTTC. It specifies CASSSGGGDEQYF. This rearrangement joins TRBV7-9 to TRBJ2-7; 7 bases line up with TRBD2. Germline V gene lookup returns CDR1 SEHNR and CDR2 FQNEAQ (reference sequence). The CDR3 has 13 residues. V lost 4 bases to trimming and J lost 5 bases; unmatched junction nucleotides: 5.

V gene TRBV5-1 combines with J gene TRBJ1-5; the D gene is possibly TRBD1 (6 bases). Looked up from germline, CDR1 is SGHRS and CDR2 is YFSETQ. Trimming stripped 0 bases from V and 6 bases from J, with 13 bases between. CDR3 length equals 15 residues. CDR3 protein: CASSLVGHISQPQHF. The CDR3, as DNA: TGCGCCAGCAGCTTGGTGGGACACATATCTCAGCCCCAGCATTTT.

The V gene is TRBV7-9, the J gene TRBJ1-1; D call uncertain. V was shortened by 0 bases and J by 0 bases, with 2 bases between the two germline ends. There are 13 residues in the CDR3. Germline CDR1 SEHNR, CDR2 FQNEAQ (reference sequence). CDR3 DNA sequence: TGTGCCAGCAGCTTAGCGATGAACACTGAAGCTTTCTTT. Its translation: CASSLAMNTEAFF.

The chain couples TRBV6-5 to TRBJ2-2; D gene ambiguous. The length of the CDR3 is 13 residues. V lost 8 bases and J 7 bases, leaving 14 bases between the germline ends. The V gene's germline CDR1 is MNHEY and CDR2 SVGAGI. The CDR3 DNA reads TGTGCCAGCTATGGGTTCCTCGGCGGGGAGCTGTTTTTT. Translated, it gives CASYGFLGGELFF.

This chain connects TRBV7-9 to TRBJ2-7, with 8 bases lining up with TRBD1. The CDR3 consists of 14 residues. J gave up 7 bases and V 5 bases, and 10 bases lay outside the gene matches. Per the germline V gene, CDR1 is SEHNR and CDR2 is FQNEAQ (reference sequence). The chain's CDR3 is CASSPRQGSMEQYF. The CDR3, as DNA: TGTGCCAGCAGCCCCAGACAGGGGTCGATGGAGCAGTACTTC.

The V gene is TRBV10-3, the J gene TRBJ2-7; D is possibly TRBD1 (6 bases). Germline values: CDR1 ENHRY, CDR2 SYGVKD. V lost 10 bases and J lost 3, with 19 bases in between. This CDR3 spans 14 amino acids. CDR3 loop: CATSPGADLYEQYF. The CDR3 DNA is TGTGCCACCAGCCCAGGGGCGGACCTCTACGAGCAGTACTTC.

V usage is TRBV27 and J usage is TRBJ2-2, with D perhaps matching TRBD2 (6 bases). The germline CDR1 and CDR2 sequences are MNHEY and SMNVEV (reference sequence). This CDR3 is 13 amino acids long. V dropped 4 bases and J dropped 3 bases, with 6 bases sitting between them. CDR3 amino acids: CASSWGDTGELFF. The CDR3 DNA sequence: TGTGCCAGCAGTTGGGGGGACACCGGGGAGCTGTTTTTT.

This chain connects TRBV29-1 to TRBJ2-5, with D tentatively TRBD1 (5 bases). Trimming removed 7 bases at V and 2 bases at J, with 14 bases between. CDR1 SQVTM and CDR2 ANQGSEA come from the germline V gene. CDR3 length: 13 amino acids. The CDR3 bases are TGCAGCGCTGGGGCCCTAAGTCAAGAGACCCAGTACTTC. Encoded protein: CSAGALSQETQYF. The entire variable domain, with the rest obtained from reference TRBV29-1 and TRBJ2-5, is as follows: SAVISQKPSRDICQRGTSLTIQCQVDSQVTMMFWYRQQPGQSLTLIATANQGSEATYESGFVIDKFPISRPNLTFSTLTVSNMSPEDSSIYLCSAGALSQETQYFGPGTRLLVL.

V gene TRBV5-4 combines with J gene TRBJ2-7, with D possibly being TRBD2 (6 bases). Germline CDR1 SGHNT, CDR2 YYREEE (reference sequence). V lost 4 bases and J 2 bases, leaving 25 bases between the germline ends. This CDR3 region has 18 residues. CDR3 region: CASSPDLIGLASPYEQYF. In DNA, the CDR3 is TGTGCCAGCAGCCCCGACCTTATAGGTCTAGCGTCCCCCTACGAGCAGTACTTC.